This T cell receptor beta chain was documented in a study of blood T cell repertoires in COVID-19. Study information: From the United States, Italy and Spain came samples of acute and convalescent COVID-19.

Germline V gene sequence: CDR1 SGHRS, CDR2 YFSETQ. CDR3 length equals 15 residues. V was clipped by 0 bases and J by 4 bases; unmatched bases: 4. Original methodology: Amplified reference gene primers provided the basis for estimating nucleated cell counts. Some clones are missing from TCRdb's copy, which holds only in-frame ones; the method was immunoSEQ multiplex PCR. That table furnishes V, J and clone size, whereas the DNA furnished D and trimming. Among a few hundred thousand clones listed, around 90% were seen once. V is TRBV5-1 and J is TRBJ2-3, with 8 bases matching TRBD2. Sequenced sample: peripheral blood. The sequence was collected from a human donor in a cohort sampled during active COVID-19. The CDR3 DNA follows: TGCGCCAGCAGCTTGGCAGCGGGGGTTCCAGATACGCAGTATTTT. This translates into CASSLAAGVPDTQYF.